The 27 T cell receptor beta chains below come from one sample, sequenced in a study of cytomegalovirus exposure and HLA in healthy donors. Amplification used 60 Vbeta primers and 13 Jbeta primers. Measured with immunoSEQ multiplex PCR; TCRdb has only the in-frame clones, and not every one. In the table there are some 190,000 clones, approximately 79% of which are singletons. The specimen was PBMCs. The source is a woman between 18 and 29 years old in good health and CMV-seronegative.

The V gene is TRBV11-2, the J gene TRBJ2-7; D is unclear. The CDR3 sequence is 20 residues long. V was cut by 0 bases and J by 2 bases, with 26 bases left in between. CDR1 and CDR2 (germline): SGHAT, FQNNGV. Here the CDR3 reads CASSLDTFRSSTGVAYEQYF. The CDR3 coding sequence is TGTGCCAGCAGCTTAGATACCTTTCGATCCTCGACTGGAGTAGCCTACGAGCAGTACTTC.

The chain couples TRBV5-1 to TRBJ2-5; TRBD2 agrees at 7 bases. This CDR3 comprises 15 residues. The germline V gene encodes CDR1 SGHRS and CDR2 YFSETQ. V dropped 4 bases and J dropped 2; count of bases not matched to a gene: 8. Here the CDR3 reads CASSLPPSGQETQYF. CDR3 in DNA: TGCGCCAGCAGCCTACCTCCTAGCGGACAAGAGACCCAGTACTTC.

The CDR3 coding sequence is TGTGCCAGCAGCCCAGGGACAGGGATGACAGGGGAGCTGTTTTTT. This translates into CASSPGTGMTGELFF. This chain links TRBV5-8 with TRBJ2-2; 9 nucleotides match TRBD1. The CDR3 is made up of 15 amino acids. Trimming cost V 4 bases and J 8 bases; bases outside gene matches: 9. Germline V gene lookup returns CDR1 SGHTS and CDR2 YDEGEE.

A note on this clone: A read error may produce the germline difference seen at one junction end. The chain's CDR3 is CSSSAPGQSYNEQFF. The CDR3 DNA follows: TGTTCCAGCAGCGCCCCGGGACAGAGCTACAATGAGCAGTTCTTC. The rearrangement joins TRBV7-9 to TRBJ2-1; the match to TRBD1 covers 7 bases. The CDR3 spans 15 residues. In germline, CDR1 is SEHNR, CDR2 FQNEAQ (reference sequence).

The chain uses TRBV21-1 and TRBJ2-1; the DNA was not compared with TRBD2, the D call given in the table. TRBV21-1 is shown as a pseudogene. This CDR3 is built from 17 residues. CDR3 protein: CASSKAKWRLPNNEQFF. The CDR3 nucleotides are TGTGCCAGCAGCAAAGCAAAGTGGAGGCTTCCAAACAATGAGCAGTTCTTC.

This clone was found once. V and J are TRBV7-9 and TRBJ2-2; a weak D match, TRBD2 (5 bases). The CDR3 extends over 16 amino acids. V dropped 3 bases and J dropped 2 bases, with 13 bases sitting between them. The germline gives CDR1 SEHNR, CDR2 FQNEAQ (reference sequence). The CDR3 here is CASSFSAGLNTGELFF. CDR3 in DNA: TGTGCCAGCAGCTTCTCGGCAGGACTTAACACCGGGGAGCTGTTTTTT. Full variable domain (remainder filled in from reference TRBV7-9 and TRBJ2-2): DTGVSQNPRHKITKRGQNVTFRCDPISEHNRLYWYRQTLGQGPEFLTYFQNEAQLEKSRLLSDRFSAERPKGSFSTLEIQRTEQGDSAMYLCASSFSAGLNTGELFFGEGSRLTVL.

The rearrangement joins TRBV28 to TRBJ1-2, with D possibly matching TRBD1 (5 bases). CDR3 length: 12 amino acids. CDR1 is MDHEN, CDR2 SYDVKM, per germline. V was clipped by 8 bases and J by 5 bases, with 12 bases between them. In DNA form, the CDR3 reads TGTGCCAGCCTTGGGGACTTTTATGGCTACACCTTC. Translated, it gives CASLGDFYGYTF.

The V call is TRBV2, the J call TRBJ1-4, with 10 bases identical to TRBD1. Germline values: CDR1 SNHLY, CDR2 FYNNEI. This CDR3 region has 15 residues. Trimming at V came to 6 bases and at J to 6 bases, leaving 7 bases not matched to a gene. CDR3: CASRSPGQGYEKLFF. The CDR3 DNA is TGTGCCAGCAGATCGCCGGGACAGGGGTATGAAAAACTGTTTTTT.

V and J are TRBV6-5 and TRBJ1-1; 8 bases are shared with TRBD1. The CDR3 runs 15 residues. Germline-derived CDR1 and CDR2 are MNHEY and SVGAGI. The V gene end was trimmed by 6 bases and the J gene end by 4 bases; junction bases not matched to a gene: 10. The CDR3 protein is CASRDLPGGSTEAFF. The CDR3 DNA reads TGTGCCAGCAGGGACCTCCCAGGGGGCAGCACTGAAGCTTTCTTT.

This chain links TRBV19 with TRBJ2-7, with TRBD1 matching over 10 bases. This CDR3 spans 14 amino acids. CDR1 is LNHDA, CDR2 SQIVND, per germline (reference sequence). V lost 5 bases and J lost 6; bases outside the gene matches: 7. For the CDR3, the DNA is TGTGCCAGTAGTCTGAGACAGGGGGCAGCCGAGCAGTACTTC. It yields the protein CASSLRQGAAEQYF.

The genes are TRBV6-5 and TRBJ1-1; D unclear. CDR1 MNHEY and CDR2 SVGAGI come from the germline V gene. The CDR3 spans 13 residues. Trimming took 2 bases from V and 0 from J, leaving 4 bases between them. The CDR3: CASSYVMNTEAFF. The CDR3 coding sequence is TGTGCCAGCAGTTACGTAATGAACACTGAAGCTTTCTTT.

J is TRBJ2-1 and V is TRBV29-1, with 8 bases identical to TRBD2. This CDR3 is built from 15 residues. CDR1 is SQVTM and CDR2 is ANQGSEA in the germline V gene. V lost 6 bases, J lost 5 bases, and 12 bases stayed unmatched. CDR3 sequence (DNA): TGCAGCGTCCGGCCCGCCAGCGGGGGCAACAATGAGCAGTTCTTC. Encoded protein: CSVRPASGGNNEQFF.

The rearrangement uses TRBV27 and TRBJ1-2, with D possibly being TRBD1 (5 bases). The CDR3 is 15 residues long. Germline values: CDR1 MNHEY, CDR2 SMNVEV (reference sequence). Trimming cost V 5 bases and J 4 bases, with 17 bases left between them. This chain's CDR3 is CASSRNLGGGYGYTF. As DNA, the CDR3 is TGTGCCAGCAGTCGCAACCTGGGGGGGGGCTATGGCTACACCTTC.

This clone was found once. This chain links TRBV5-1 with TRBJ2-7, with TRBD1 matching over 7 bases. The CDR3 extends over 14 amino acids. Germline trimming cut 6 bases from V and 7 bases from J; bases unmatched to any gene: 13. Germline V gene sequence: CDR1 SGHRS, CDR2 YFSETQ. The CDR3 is CASTHATGDREQYF. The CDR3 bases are TGCGCCAGCACGCACGCCACAGGGGATCGGGAGCAGTACTTC.

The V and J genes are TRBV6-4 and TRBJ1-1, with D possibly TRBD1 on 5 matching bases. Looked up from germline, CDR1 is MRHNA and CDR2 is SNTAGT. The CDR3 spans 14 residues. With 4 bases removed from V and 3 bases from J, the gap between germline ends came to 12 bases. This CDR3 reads CASSVQGGDTEAFF. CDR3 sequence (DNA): TGTGCCAGCAGTGTTCAGGGCGGTGACACTGAAGCTTTCTTT.

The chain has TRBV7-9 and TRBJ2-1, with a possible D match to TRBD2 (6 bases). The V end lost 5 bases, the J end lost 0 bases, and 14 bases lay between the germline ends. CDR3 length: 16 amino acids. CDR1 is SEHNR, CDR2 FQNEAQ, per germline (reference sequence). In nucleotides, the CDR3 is TGTGCCAGCAGCCGAGAGCGGGCGAGCTCCTACAATGAGCAGTTCTTC. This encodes CASSRERASSYNEQFF.

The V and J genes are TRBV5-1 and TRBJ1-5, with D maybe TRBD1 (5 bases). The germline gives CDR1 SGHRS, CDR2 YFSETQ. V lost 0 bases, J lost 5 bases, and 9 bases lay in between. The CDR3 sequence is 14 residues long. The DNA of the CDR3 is TGCGCCAGCAGCTTGGCAGGGTCGGATCAGCCCCAGCATTTT. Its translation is CASSLAGSDQPQHF. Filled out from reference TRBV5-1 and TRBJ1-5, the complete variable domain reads KAGVTQTPRYLIKTRGQQVTLSCSPISGHRSVSWYQQTPGQGLQFLFEYFSETQRNKGNFPGRFSGRQFSNSRSEMNVSTLELGDSALYLCASSLAGSDQPQHFGDGTRLSIL.

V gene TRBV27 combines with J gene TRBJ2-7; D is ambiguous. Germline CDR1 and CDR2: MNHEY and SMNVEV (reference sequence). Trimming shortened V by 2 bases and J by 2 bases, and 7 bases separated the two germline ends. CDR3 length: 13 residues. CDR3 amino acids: CASSLNPAYEQYF. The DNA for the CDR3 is TGTGCCAGCAGTTTAAATCCAGCCTACGAGCAGTACTTC.

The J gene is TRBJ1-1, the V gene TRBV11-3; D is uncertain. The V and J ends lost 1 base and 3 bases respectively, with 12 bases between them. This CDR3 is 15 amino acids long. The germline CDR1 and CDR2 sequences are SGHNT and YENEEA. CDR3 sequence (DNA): TGTGCCAGCAGCTTAGTTCCAGGCTTCGACACTGAAGCTTTCTTT. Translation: CASSLVPGFDTEAFF. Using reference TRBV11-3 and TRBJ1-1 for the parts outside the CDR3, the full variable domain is EAGVVQSPRYKIIEKKQPVAFWCNPISGHNTLYWYLQNLGQGPELLIRYENEEAVDDSQLPKDRFSAERLKGVDSTLKIQPAELGDSAVYLCASSLVPGFDTEAFFGQGTRLTVV.

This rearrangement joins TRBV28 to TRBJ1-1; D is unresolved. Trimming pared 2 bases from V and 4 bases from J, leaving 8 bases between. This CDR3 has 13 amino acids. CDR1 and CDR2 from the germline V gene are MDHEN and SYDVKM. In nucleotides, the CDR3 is TGTGCCAGCAGTTTAGAGGGAGGCACTGAAGCTTTCTTT. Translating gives CASSLEGGTEAFF.

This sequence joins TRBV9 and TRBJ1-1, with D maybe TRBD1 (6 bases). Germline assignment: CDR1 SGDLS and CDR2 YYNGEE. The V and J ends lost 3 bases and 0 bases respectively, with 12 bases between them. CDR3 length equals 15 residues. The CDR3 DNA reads TGTGCCAGCAGCGCCACCGGACAGTTGAACACTGAAGCTTTCTTT. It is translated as CASSATGQLNTEAFF.

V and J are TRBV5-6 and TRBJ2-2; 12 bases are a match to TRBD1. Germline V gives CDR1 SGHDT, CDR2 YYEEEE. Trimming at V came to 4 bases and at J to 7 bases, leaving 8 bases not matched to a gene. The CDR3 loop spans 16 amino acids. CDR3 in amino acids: CASSLGTGGSDGELFF. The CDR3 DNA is TGTGCCAGCAGCCTGGGGACAGGGGGCAGTGACGGGGAGCTGTTTTTT. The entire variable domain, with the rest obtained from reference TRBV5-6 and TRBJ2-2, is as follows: DAGVTQSPTHLIKTRGQQVTLRCSPKSGHDTVSWYQQALGQGPQFIFQYYEEEERQRGNFPDRFSGHQFPNYSSELNVNALLLGDSALYLCASSLGTGGSDGELFFGEGSRLTVL.

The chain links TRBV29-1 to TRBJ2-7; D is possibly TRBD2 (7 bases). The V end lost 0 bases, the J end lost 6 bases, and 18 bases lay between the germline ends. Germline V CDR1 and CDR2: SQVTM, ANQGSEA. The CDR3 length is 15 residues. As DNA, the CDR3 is TGCAGCGTTGAAGACGAGGAGGGGGGGCTGGGCGAGCAGTACTTC. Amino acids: CSVEDEEGGLGEQYF.

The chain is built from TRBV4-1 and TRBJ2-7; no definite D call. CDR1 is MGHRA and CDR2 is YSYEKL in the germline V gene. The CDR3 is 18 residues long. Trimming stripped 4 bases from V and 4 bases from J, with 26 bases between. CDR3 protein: CASSPIPSAESVWYEQYF. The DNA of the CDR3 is TGCGCCAGCAGCCCGATCCCGTCCGCGGAGTCGGTCTGGTACGAGCAGTACTTC.

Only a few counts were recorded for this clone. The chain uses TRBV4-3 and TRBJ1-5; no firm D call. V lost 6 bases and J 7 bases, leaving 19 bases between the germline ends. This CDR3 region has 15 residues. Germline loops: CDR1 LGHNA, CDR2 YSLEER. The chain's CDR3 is CASSHTTGGYQPQHF. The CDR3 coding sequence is TGCGCCAGCAGTCACACGACGGGAGGGTACCAGCCCCAGCATTTT.

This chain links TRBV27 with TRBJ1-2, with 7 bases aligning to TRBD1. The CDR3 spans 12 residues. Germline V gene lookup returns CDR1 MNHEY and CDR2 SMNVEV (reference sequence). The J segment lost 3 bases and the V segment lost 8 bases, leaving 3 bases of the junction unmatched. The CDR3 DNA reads TGTGCCAGCGGAACAGGGGACTATGGCTACACCTTC. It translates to CASGTGDYGYTF.

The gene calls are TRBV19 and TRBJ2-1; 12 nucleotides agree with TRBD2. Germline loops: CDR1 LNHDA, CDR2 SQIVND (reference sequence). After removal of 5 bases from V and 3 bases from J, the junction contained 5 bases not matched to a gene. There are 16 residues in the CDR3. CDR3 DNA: TGTGCCAGTAGTGAAGGACTAGCGGGGAACTACAATGAGCAGTTCTTC. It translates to CASSEGLAGNYNEQFF. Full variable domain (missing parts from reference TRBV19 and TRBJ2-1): DGGITQSPKYLFRKEGQNVTLSCEQNLNHDAMYWYRQDPGQGLRLIYYSQIVNDFQKGDIAEGYSVSREKKESFPLTVTSAQKNPTAFYLCASSEGLAGNYNEQFFGPGTRLTVL.